This T cell receptor beta chain was found in a study of blood T cell repertoires in COVID-19. Germline V gene lookup returns CDR1 SGHRS and CDR2 YFSETQ. CDR3 length: 14 residues. V lost 5 bases, J lost 3 bases, and 5 bases stayed unmatched. Libraries were prepared by immunoSEQ multiplex PCR; TCRdb keeps only in-frame clonotypes and omits some of them. This sample has more than 100,000 clones, with around 87% found just once. The receptor comes from a man aged 50 to 60 with active COVID-19. Sequencing input: peripheral blood. The genes are TRBV5-1 and TRBJ1-1, with 9 bases lining up with TRBD1. As DNA, the CDR3 is TGCGCCAGCAGTTCCGGACAGGGGTACACTGAAGCTTTCTTT. Translated: CASSSGQGYTEAFF.